The sequence of this T cell receptor beta chain was determined in a study of control samples from healthy donors and cancer patients (dated by TCRdb to 2020 to 2022). The protocol used for the library was the immunoSEQ multiplex PCR assay. Here the immuneACCESS table is served through TCRdb, limited to in-frame sequences with V and J called. Missing clones are a known gap in these copies; in checked studies unresolved V genes cover under half, and the rest lacks a known reason. This sample holds more than 90,000 clones; 75% to 90% were observed only once. The ten largest make up less than 8.5% of the sample. Points on this clone: No cognate antigen has been identified for it. No much larger clonotype is one base removed from it; base qualities were not supplied. This CDR3 is also generated by other DNA sequences in the sample.

Sample: blood. This receptor was taken from a man younger than 40 in good health.

CDR3 loop: CASSPRVAGGSEQYF. The bases are TGTGCCAGCAGTCCAAGGGTGGCGGGAGGTTCCGAGCAGTACTTC. The rearrangement combines TRBV28 with TRBJ2-7; 8 central bases correspond to TRBD2. Trimmed from V: 5 bases; trimmed from J: 6 bases; junction bases lacking a gene match: 12. Per the germline V gene, MDHEN is the CDR1 and SYDVKM is the CDR2. The CDR3 starts with the cysteine, ends with the phenylalanine, and has 15 residues. The kept DNA is CDR3 alone, 45 bases in frame from the first base.